Below are 31 T cell receptor beta chains sequenced from a single sample in a study of blood T cell repertoires in COVID-19. Clones were read by immunoSEQ multiplex PCR, and TCRdb kept only the in-frame ones, dropping some. The sample has about 160,000 clones; more than 65% are singletons. Sequencing was performed on peripheral blood. These receptors came from a woman of 80 years or more with acute or convalescent COVID-19.

The chain links TRBV4-1 to TRBJ2-7, with 7 bases identical to TRBD2. Losses at the gene ends were 0 bases for V and 3 bases for J; bases not matched to a gene: 2. Germline-derived CDR1 and CDR2 are MGHRA and YSYEKL. This CDR3 is built from 14 residues. CDR3 in amino acids: CASSQEERGYEQYF. In DNA, the CDR3 is TGCGCCAGCAGCCAAGAGGAGCGGGGCTACGAGCAGTACTTC.

The chain couples TRBV3-1 (or the pseudogene TRBV3-2) to TRBJ2-3, with 7 bases matching TRBD2. Germline CDR1 and CDR2: LGHDT and YNNKEL (reference sequence). V shed 1 base, J shed 14 bases, and the junction held 6 bases outside the gene matches. This CDR3 is built from 12 residues. CDR3 coding DNA: TGTGCCAGCAGCCAAGGCCCCGGGGGGTCGTATTTT. It translates to CASSQGPGGSYF.

The rearrangement uses TRBV21-1 and TRBJ2-7; the table calls TRBD2, which could not be checked here. TRBV21-1 is listed as a pseudogene. The CDR3 is made up of 13 amino acids. The CDR3 DNA sequence: TGTGCCAGCAGCAAATCCCTTTCCTACGAGCAGTACTTC. As protein: CASSKSLSYEQYF.

The chain carries TRBV6-5 and TRBJ1-3; D remains unclear. Germline V gene sequence: CDR1 MNHEY, CDR2 SVGAGI. The V end was cut by 7 bases, the J end by 0 bases, with 10 bases between. The CDR3 extends over 14 amino acids. The DNA of the CDR3 is TGTGCCAGCAAGGTCTCGGGCTCTGGAAACACCATATATTTT. Its translation is CASKVSGSGNTIYF.

The rearrangement uses TRBV27 and TRBJ2-3, with 10 bases lining up with TRBD1. Trimming took 6 bases from V and 5 from J; bases not matched to a gene: 5. The CDR3 covers 14 residues. From germline, CDR1 is MNHEY and CDR2 SMNVEV (reference sequence). The DNA of the CDR3 is TGTGCCAGCAGAGACAGGGGGCTGGGAGATACGCAGTATTTT. Encoded protein: CASRDRGLGDTQYF.

The gene calls are TRBV5-1 and TRBJ2-1; tentatively, D is TRBD1 (5 bases). V lost 1 base and J 8 bases, leaving 16 bases between the germline ends. The CDR3 spans 15 residues. Germline loops: CDR1 SGHRS, CDR2 YFSETQ. CDR3 amino acids: CASSLRGGIGDEQFF. The CDR3 nucleotides are TGCGCCAGCAGCTTGAGGGGCGGTATTGGCGATGAGCAGTTCTTC.

The gene calls are TRBV25-1 and TRBJ2-1, with TRBD2 as a possible D gene (6 bases). The V and J ends lost 2 bases and 4 bases respectively, with 12 bases between them. The CDR3 sequence is 15 residues long. The germline V gene has CDR1 MGHDK and CDR2 SYGVNS. CDR3 residues: CASSETGGGYNEQFF. CDR3 nucleotide sequence: TGTGCCAGCAGTGAAACCGGGGGAGGTTACAATGAGCAGTTCTTC.

On this clone: Within the sample, other DNA sequences also encode this same CDR3. This sequence joins TRBV28 and TRBJ2-3; D is perhaps TRBD1 (5 bases). This CDR3 contains 13 residues. Trimming shortened V by 6 bases and J by 1 base, and 8 bases separated the two germline ends. Germline loops: CDR1 MDHEN, CDR2 SYDVKM. For the CDR3, the DNA is TGTGCCAGCAGGTTACAGGGCACAGATACGCAGTATTTT. This encodes CASRLQGTDTQYF.

V usage is TRBV7-2 and J usage is TRBJ2-1; a possible D gene is TRBD2 (7 bases). Looked up from germline, CDR1 is SGHTA and CDR2 is FQGNSA. Deletions cut 5 bases from V and 2 bases from J, with 13 bases between. This CDR3 spans 15 amino acids. The CDR3 sequence is CASSPTGGPYNEQFF. CDR3 DNA sequence: TGTGCCAGCAGCCCCACCGGGGGGCCCTACAATGAGCAGTTCTTC.

The chain joins TRBV18 to TRBJ1-1, with D unclear. Germline V CDR1 and CDR2: KGHSH, LQKENI. This CDR3 comprises 15 residues. V was trimmed by 3 bases and J by 1 base, leaving 12 bases between them. The DNA for the CDR3 is TGTGCCAGCTCACCTTTGGACGGGAAGAACACTGAAGCTTTCTTT. As protein: CASSPLDGKNTEAFF.

V and J are TRBV18 and TRBJ1-1; the D is unclear. The CDR3 runs 15 residues. Germline CDR1 is KGHSH and CDR2 is LQKENI. Trimming took off 0 bases at V and 0 bases at J, with 8 bases between the two ends. The CDR3 loop reads CASSPPAGMNTEAFF. The CDR3 bases are TGTGCCAGCTCACCACCCGCAGGAATGAACACTGAAGCTTTCTTT.

The chain employs TRBV9 and TRBJ2-5; 11 bases line up with TRBD2. The CDR3 runs to 16 residues. V lost 0 bases to trimming and J lost 0 bases; unmatched junction nucleotides: 1. Germline CDR1 SGDLS, CDR2 YYNGEE. The CDR3 is CASSVGLAGYQETQYF. Written as DNA, the CDR3 is TGTGCCAGCAGCGTAGGACTAGCGGGGTACCAAGAGACCCAGTACTTC.

This clone was recorded a few times. CDR3 sequence (DNA): TGTGCCAGCAGCTTAGCCGCAGGGAATAGCAATCAGCCCCAGCATTTT. Protein product: CASSLAAGNSNQPQHF. The chain is built from TRBV7-2 and TRBJ1-5; D perhaps matches TRBD1 (5 bases). Trimming left V 0 bases short and J 0 bases short, with 9 bases between. There are 16 residues in the CDR3. Looked up from germline, CDR1 is SGHTA and CDR2 is FQGNSA.

This chain connects TRBV3-1 (or the pseudogene TRBV3-2) to TRBJ2-2, with 9 bases fitting TRBD1. The junction had 3 bases not matched to a gene; V was cut back by 6 bases and J by 1 base. The V gene's germline CDR1 is LGHDT and CDR2 YNNKEL (reference sequence). The CDR3 covers 15 residues. The CDR3 DNA reads as TGTGCCAGCAGGCACAGGGGGCGGAACACCGGGGAGCTGTTTTTT. Protein sequence: CASRHRGRNTGELFF.

V usage is TRBV5-1 and J usage is TRBJ2-1; 11 bases agree with TRBD2. CDR1 and CDR2 from the germline V gene are SGHRS and YFSETQ. The CDR3 runs to 14 residues. Unmatched junction bases numbered 6, after V lost 7 bases and J lost 6 bases. The CDR3 here is CASGLAGGGNEQFF. CDR3 in DNA: TGCGCCAGCGGTCTAGCGGGAGGAGGCAATGAGCAGTTCTTC.

The chain carries TRBV12-3 or TRBV12-4 and TRBJ2-5; D possibly corresponds to TRBD2 (5 bases). The V and J ends lost 7 bases and 1 base respectively, with 10 bases between them. This CDR3 is built from 13 residues. The CDR3 sequence is CASTRGLQETQYF. The DNA for the CDR3 is TGTGCCAGCACCCGAGGGCTCCAAGAGACCCAGTACTTC.

The V and J genes are TRBV3-1 (or the pseudogene TRBV3-2) and TRBJ1-6, with TRBD1 identical over 7 bases. The CDR3 extends over 14 amino acids. The junction had 2 bases not matched to a gene; V was cut back by 5 bases and J by 4 bases. Germline values: CDR1 LGHDT, CDR2 YNNKEL (reference sequence). This CDR3 reads CASSGTDYNSPLHF. DNA for the CDR3: TGTGCCAGCAGCGGGACAGATTATAATTCACCCCTCCACTTT.

This chain uses TRBV5-4 with TRBJ1-6; 10 nucleotides line up with TRBD1. J was trimmed by 5 bases and V by 5 bases; bases with no gene match: 4. This CDR3 region has 15 residues. In germline, CDR1 is SGHNT, CDR2 YYREEE (reference sequence). The CDR3 protein is CASRWTGGHNSPLHF. DNA for the CDR3: TGTGCCAGCAGGTGGACAGGGGGTCATAATTCACCCCTCCACTTT.

The chain couples TRBV29-1 to TRBJ2-7; TRBD2 agrees at 12 bases. Per germline, CDR1 SQVTM and CDR2 ANQGSEA. CDR3 length: 14 amino acids. J gave up 6 bases and V 4 bases, and 7 bases lay outside the gene matches. The CDR3 region has the DNA TGCAGCGTTGTTCGTCTAGCGGGAGGGTCCGAGCAGTACTTC. Translating gives CSVVRLAGGSEQYF.

The V gene is TRBV5-4, the J gene TRBJ2-5, with 9 bases aligning to TRBD2. CDR3 length: 15 residues. From germline, CDR1 is SGHNT and CDR2 YYREEE (reference sequence). J lost 7 bases, V lost 5 bases, and 12 bases had no gene match. The CDR3: CASSYTGTSIRTQYF. The CDR3 DNA is TGTGCCAGCAGTTATACGGGGACTAGCATCCGGACCCAGTACTTC.

The chain employs TRBV5-1 and TRBJ2-6; D is perhaps TRBD1 (6 bases). V shed 0 bases and J shed 4 bases, with 14 bases lying between them. Germline V gene data show CDR1 as SGHRS and CDR2 as YFSETQ. This CDR3 is built from 17 residues. The CDR3 loop is CASSLGAQGTGANVLTF. In nucleotides, the CDR3 is TGCGCCAGCAGCTTGGGCGCACAGGGTACAGGGGCCAACGTCCTGACTTTC.

This CDR3 is CASSRGQTEDTQYF. The CDR3 coding sequence is TGCGCCAGCAGCCGGGGACAGACGGAGGATACGCAGTATTTT. The chain couples TRBV5-1 to TRBJ2-3; 7 bases line up with TRBD1. The CDR3 loop spans 14 amino acids. The V segment lost 4 bases and the J segment 6 bases; nucleotides outside the gene matches: 8. Per germline, CDR1 SGHRS and CDR2 YFSETQ.

This chain uses TRBV6-8 with TRBJ2-7, with 9 positions matching TRBD2. V was clipped by 0 bases and J by 2 bases; unmatched bases: 8. Germline V gene data show CDR1 as MNHGY and CDR2 as SAAAGT. The length of the CDR3 is 17 residues. CDR3 DNA sequence: TGTGCCAGCAGTTACTCGGAGGTAGCGGGGGTTACCTACGAGCAGTACTTC. Protein: CASSYSEVAGVTYEQYF.

The chain combines TRBV14 with TRBJ2-3, with 11 bases fitting TRBD2. Germline V gene sequence: CDR1 SGHDN, CDR2 FVKESK. With V trimmed by 0 bases and J by 2 bases, 4 bases remained unmatched. The CDR3 consists of 17 residues. CDR3: CASSQDWGLAVTDTQYF. DNA for the CDR3: TGTGCCAGCAGCCAAGATTGGGGACTAGCGGTCACAGATACGCAGTATTTT.

The V gene is TRBV18, the J gene TRBJ1-1, with 8 bases lining up with TRBD1. Looked up from germline, CDR1 is KGHSH and CDR2 is LQKENI. The CDR3 has 15 amino acids. Trimming at V came to 1 base and at J to 1 base, leaving 2 bases not matched to a gene. In nucleotides, the CDR3 is TGTGCCAGCTCACCACAACAGGGGGAGAACACTGAAGCTTTCTTT. It specifies CASSPQQGENTEAFF.

The J gene is TRBJ1-5, the V gene TRBV15; D gene unclear. Trimming removed 5 bases at V and 4 bases at J, with 18 bases between. CDR1 and CDR2 (germline): LNHNV, YYDKDF (reference sequence). This CDR3 region has 16 residues. The CDR3 DNA reads as TGTGCCACCAGCTCGCGGGCCGGCCGAGGGAATCAGCCCCAGCATTTT. This encodes CATSSRAGRGNQPQHF.

The chain recombines TRBV3-1 (or the pseudogene TRBV3-2) with TRBJ2-7; tentatively, D is TRBD1 (5 bases). The CDR3 length is 15 residues. Germline CDR1 reads LGHDT; CDR2 reads YNNKEL (reference sequence). The V and J ends lost 4 bases and 0 bases respectively, with 13 bases between them. Here the CDR3 reads CASSPSTGNSYEQYF. CDR3 bases: TGTGCCAGCAGCCCTTCTACAGGAAACTCCTACGAGCAGTACTTC.

A few counts support this clone. This rearrangement joins TRBV19 to TRBJ2-2; 8 bases map to TRBD1. V lost 4 bases, J lost 6 bases, and 7 bases stayed unmatched. The V gene's germline CDR1 is LNHDA and CDR2 SQIVND (reference sequence). The CDR3 is 15 residues long. The CDR3 here is CASSTPGGVSGELFF. The CDR3 coding sequence is TGTGCCAGTAGTACCCCAGGGGGCGTCTCCGGGGAGCTGTTTTTT.

This chain connects TRBV3-1 (or the pseudogene TRBV3-2) to TRBJ2-5; the match to TRBD2 covers 10 bases. CDR3 length equals 16 residues. V lost 1 base and J lost 5; bases outside the gene matches: 7. Germline CDR1 and CDR2: LGHDT and YNNKEL (reference sequence). This CDR3 reads CASSQASGGAGETQYF. DNA for the CDR3: TGTGCCAGCAGCCAAGCGAGCGGGGGGGCCGGGGAGACCCAGTACTTC.

V usage is TRBV21-1 and J usage is TRBJ2-7; the D call of TRBD1 is as the table states it, not checked on the DNA. TRBV21-1 is a recognized pseudogene. The CDR3 is made up of 10 amino acids. CDR3 nucleotides: TGTGCCAGCCACAGGTACGAGCAGTACTTC. This gives the protein CASHRYEQYF.

DNA of the CDR3: TGTGCCACCAGTGATAAGATAGCGGGAGTGTTGGGCGAGCAGTACTTC. Amino acids: CATSDKIAGVLGEQYF. The chain links TRBV24-1 to TRBJ2-7; 9 nucleotides line up with TRBD2. CDR1 and CDR2 (germline): KGHDR, SFDVKD. Unmatched junction bases numbered 11, after V lost 3 bases and J lost 6 bases. The CDR3 extends over 16 amino acids.